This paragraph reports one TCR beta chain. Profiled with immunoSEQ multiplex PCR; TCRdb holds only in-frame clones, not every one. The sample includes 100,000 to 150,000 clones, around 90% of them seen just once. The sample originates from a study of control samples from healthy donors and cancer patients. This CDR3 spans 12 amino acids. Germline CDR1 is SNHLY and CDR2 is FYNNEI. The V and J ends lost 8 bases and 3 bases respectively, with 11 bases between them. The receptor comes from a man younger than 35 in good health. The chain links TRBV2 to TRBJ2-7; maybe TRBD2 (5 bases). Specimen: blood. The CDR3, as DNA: TGTGCCAGCGCTAGCAGCATCTACGAGCAGTACTTC. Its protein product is CASASSIYEQYF.